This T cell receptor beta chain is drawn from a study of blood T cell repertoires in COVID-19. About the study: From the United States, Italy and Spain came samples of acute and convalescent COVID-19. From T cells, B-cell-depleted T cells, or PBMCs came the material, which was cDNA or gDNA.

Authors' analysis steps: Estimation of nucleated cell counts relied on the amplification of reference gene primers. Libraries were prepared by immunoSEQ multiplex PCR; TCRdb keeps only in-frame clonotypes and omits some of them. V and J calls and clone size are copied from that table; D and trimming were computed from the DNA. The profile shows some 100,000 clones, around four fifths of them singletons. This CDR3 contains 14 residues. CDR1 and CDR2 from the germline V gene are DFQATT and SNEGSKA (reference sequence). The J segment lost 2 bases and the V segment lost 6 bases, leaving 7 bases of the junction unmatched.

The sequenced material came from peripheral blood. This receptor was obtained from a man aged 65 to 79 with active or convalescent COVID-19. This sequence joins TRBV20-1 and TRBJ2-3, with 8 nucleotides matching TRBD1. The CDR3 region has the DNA TGCAGTGCCAGTCCAGGGGGCTTCACAGATACGCAGTATTTT. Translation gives CSASPGGFTDTQYF.